This TCR beta chain was obtained from a study of cytomegalovirus exposure and HLA in healthy donors. As regards this clone: The germline gene is not matched at one end of the junction; a read error may be the cause.

Use of 60 Vbeta and 13 Jbeta primers characterized the PCR. Using immunoSEQ multiplex PCR, the repertoire was profiled, and TCRdb retains in-frame clones only, with some absent. The table shows about 150,000 clones, with roughly 73% occurring only once. CDR3 size: 15 residues. Germline V gene lookup returns CDR1 MNHEY and CDR2 SVGAGI. This chain joins TRBV6-5 and TRBJ2-7; TRBD1 matches 7 bases. The sequenced sample consisted of PBMCs. The clonotype originates from a man aged 18 to 29 in good health and CMV-seropositive. The chain's CDR3 is CASSDSGGWSYEQYF. As DNA, the CDR3 is TGTGCCAGCAGTGACTCAGGGGGATGGTCCTACGAGCAGTACTTC.